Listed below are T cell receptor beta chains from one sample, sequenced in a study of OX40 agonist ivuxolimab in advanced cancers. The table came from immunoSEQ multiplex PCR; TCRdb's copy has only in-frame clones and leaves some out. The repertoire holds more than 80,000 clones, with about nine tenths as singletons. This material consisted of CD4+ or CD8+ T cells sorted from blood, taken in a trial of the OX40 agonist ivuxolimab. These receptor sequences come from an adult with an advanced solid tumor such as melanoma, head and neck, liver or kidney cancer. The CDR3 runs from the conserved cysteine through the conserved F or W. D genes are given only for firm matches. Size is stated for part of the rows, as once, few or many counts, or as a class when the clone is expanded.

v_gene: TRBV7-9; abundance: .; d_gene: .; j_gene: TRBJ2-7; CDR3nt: TGTGCCAGCAGCGTAGCGGTCAGGGCCTACGAGCAGTACTTC; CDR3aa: CASSVAVRAYEQYF
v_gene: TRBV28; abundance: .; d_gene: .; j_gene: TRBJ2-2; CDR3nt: TGTGCCAGCAACCCCGCCGAGGTCACCGGGGAGCTGTTTTTT; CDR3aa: CASNPAEVTGELFF
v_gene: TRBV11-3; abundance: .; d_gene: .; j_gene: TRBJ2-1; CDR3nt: TGTGCCAGCAGCGGGTCGGGACTTTACAATGAGCAGTTCTTC; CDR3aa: CASSGSGLYNEQFF
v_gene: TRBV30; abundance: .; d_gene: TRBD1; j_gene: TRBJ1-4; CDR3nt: TGTGCCTGGAAATCCGGGACAGGAATGGAAAAACTGTTTTTT; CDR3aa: CAWKSGTGMEKLFF
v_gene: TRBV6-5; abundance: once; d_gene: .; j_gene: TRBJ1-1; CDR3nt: TGTGCCAGCAGTTACTCTGCGAGGGAGAACACTGAAGCTTTCTTT; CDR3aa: CASSYSARENTEAFF
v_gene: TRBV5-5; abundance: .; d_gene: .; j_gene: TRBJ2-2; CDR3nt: TGTGCCAGCAGCTTGGTGCTAGCGCTAGGCACCGGGGAGCTGTTTTTT; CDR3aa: CASSLVLALGTGELFF
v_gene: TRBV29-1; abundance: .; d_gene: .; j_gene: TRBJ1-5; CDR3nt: TGCAGCGTTTGGGGCTCCGGGGGTCCCCAGCATTTT; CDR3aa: CSVWGSGGPQHF
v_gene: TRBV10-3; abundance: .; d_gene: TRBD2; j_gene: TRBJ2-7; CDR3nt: TGTGCCATCAGGGCTAGCGGGGGTTCCGAGCAGTACTTC; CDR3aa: CAIRASGGSEQYF
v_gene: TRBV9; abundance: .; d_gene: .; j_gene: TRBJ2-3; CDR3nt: TGTGCCAGCAGCGTAGAACTTTACACAGATACGCAGTATTTT; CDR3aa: CASSVELYTDTQYF
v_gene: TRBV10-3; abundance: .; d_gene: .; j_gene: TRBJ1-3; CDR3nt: TGTGCCACCGAAAACTCTGGAAACACCATATATTTT; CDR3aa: CATENSGNTIYF
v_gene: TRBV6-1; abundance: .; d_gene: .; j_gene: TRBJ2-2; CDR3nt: TGTGCCAGCAACCCCAAGGGAACCGGGGAGCTGTTTTTT; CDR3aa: CASNPKGTGELFF
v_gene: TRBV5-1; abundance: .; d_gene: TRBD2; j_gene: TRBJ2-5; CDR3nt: TGCGCCAGCAGCGAACCTAGCGGTGGAGAGACCCAGTACTTC; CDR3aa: CASSEPSGGETQYF
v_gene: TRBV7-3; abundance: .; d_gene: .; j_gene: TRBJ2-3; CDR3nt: TGTGCCAGCAGCTTTGGGGGGCCGGCGGATACGCAGTATTTT; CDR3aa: CASSFGGPADTQYF
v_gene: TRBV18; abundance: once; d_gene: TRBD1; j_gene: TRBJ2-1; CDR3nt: TGTGCCAGCTCACCGAACCAGGGGGCGCAAGTGAATGAGCAGTTCTTC; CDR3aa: CASSPNQGAQVNEQFF
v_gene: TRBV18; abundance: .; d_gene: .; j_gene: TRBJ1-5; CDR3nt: TGTGCCAGCTCACCTCCCGGGATTCTTCCCCAGCATTTT; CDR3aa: CASSPPGILPQHF
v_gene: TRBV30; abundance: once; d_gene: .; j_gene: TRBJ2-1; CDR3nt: TGTGCCTGGGGGGGCAGGCCGGAGGTTAATGAGCAGTTCTTC; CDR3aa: CAWGGRPEVNEQFF
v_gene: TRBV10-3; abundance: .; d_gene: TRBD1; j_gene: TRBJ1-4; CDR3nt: TGTGCCATCAGTGATCCCCCGGGACAGGGAAAAGAAAAACTGTTTTTT; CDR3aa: CAISDPPGQGKEKLFF
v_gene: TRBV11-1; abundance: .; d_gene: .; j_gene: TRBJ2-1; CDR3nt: TGTGCCAGCAGCTCCGGACCAGACTGGGGGCAGTTCTTC; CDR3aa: CASSSGPDWGQFF
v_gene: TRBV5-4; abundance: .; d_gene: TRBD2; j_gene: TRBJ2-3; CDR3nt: TGTGCCAGCAGCCTAGCGGGCACAGATACGCAGTATTTT; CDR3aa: CASSLAGTDTQYF
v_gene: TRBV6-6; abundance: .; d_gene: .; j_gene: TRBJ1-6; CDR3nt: TGTGCCAGCAGTTCCACAGGGACCTCCCCACCCCTCCACTTT; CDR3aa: CASSSTGTSPPLHF
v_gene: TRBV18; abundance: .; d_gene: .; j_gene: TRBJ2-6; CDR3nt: TGTGCCAGCCCTATTGTGGACTCTGGGGCCAACGTCCTGACTTTC; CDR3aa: CASPIVDSGANVLTF
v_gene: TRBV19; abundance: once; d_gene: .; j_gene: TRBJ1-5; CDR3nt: TGTGCCAGCCGACAAGGGCGGATTAATCAGCCCCAGCATTTT; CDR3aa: CASRQGRINQPQHF
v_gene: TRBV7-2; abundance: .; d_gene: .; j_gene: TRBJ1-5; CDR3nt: TGTGCCAGCAGCTTCCATGAGGGCGGACCCCAGCATTTT; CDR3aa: CASSFHEGGPQHF
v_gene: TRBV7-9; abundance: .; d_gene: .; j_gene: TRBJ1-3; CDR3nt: TGTGCCAGCAGCTTAGCTCCGTCGGCCACCTCTGGAAACACCATATATTTT; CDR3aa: CASSLAPSATSGNTIYF
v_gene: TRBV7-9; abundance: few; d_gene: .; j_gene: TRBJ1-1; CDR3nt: TGTGCCAGCAGCCCGGGGGCCCAAAACTGGGAAGCTTTCTTT; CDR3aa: CASSPGAQNWEAFF
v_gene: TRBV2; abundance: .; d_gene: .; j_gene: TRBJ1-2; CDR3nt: TGTGCCAGCGTCAGGGACTCTCCAGTAGACTACACCTTC; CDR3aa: CASVRDSPVDYTF
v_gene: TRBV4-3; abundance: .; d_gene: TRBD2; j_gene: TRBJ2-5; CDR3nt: TGCGCCAGCAGCCCGGGACTAGCCGAGCGCGGGACCCAGTACTTC; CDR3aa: CASSPGLAERGTQYF
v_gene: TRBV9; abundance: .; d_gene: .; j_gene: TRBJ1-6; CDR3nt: TGTGCCAGCAGCGAAGAGGGGCTGCTCTCCTATAATTCACCCCTCCACTTT; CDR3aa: CASSEEGLLSYNSPLHF
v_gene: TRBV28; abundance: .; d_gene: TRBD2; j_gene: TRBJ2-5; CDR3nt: TGTGCCAGCAGTCCCCCGGGACTAGCGGTCCAAGAGACCCAGTACTTC; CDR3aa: CASSPPGLAVQETQYF
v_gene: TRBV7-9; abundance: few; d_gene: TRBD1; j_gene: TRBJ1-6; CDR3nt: TGTGCCAGCAGCTCCTCGGGACAGAATTCACCCCTCCACTTT; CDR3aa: CASSSSGQNSPLHF
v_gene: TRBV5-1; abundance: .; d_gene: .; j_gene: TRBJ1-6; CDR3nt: TGCGCCAGCAGCTTGGCAGATTTTAATTCACCCCTCCACTTT; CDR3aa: CASSLADFNSPLHF